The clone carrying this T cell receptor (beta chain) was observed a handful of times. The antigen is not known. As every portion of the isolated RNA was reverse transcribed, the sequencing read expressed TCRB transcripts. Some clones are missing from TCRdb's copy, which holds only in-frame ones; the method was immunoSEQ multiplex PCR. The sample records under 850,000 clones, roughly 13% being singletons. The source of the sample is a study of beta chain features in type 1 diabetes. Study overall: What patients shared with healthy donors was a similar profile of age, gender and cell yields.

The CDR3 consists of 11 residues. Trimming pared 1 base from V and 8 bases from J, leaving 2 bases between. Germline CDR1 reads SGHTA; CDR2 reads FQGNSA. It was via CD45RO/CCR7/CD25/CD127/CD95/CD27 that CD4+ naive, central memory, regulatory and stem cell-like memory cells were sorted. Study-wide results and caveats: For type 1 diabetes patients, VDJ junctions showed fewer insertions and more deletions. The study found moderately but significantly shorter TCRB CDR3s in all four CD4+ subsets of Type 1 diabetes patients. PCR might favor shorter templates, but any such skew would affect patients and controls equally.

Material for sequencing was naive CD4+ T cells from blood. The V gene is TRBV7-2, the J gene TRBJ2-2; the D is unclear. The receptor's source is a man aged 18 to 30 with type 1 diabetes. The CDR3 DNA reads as TGTGCCAGCAGCTTAGTGGGGGAGCTGTTTTTT. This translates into CASSLVGELFF.